A selection of T cell receptor beta chains follows, all from one sample in a study of neurological immune-mediated disorders. MiXCR, run by TCRdb on the 5' RACE reads, gives a single entry per CDR3 protein. Here the sample spans under 60,000 distinct CDR3 sequences, around 3.1% being singletons. Sequencing was performed on PBMCs. These receptors were obtained from a man aged 35 to 55 with multiple sclerosis. CDR3s include the opening cysteine and the closing phenylalanine or tryptophan. Each record gives: V gene, CDR3 length, D gene, J gene, clone size, CDR3 DNA, CDR3 protein. A D gene is named only where the DNA matches it firmly. A row's size may be missing; if present it is once, few, many or a size class.

TRBV6-2/TRBV6-3	13	TRBD1	TRBJ2-7	many	TGTGCCAGCAGACGGACAGGGGGCCACGAGCAGTACTTC	CASRRTGGHEQYF
TRBV9	14	-	TRBJ1-5	many	TGTGCCAGCAGCGTAGGAGGGTACGATCAGCCCCAGAATTTT	CASSVGGYDQPQNF
TRBV9	15	-	TRBJ2-7	many	TGTGCCAGCAGCACTCAAGGGGGGGCAGGGTACGAGCAGTACTTC	CASSTQGGAGYEQYF
TRBV10-3	13	-	TRBJ1-6	-	TGTGCCAAACGACAGTCAGAAAATTCACCCCTCAACTTT	CAKRQSENSPLNF
TRBV7-2	16	TRBD2	TRBJ2-3	many	TGTGCCAGCAGCTTATCTGCGGGGGGGCGCGCAGATACGCAGTATTTT	CASSLSAGGRADTQYF
TRBV24-1	17	TRBD1	TRBJ2-2	many	TGTGCCACCAGTGATTTGAGGGGACAGGGGGACACCGGGGAGCTGTTTTTT	CATSDLRGQGDTGELFF
TRBV4-1	14	TRBD1	TRBJ2-7	many	TGCGCCAGCAGCCAGGTGGGACAGGGCGGCGAGCAGTACTTC	CASSQVGQGGEQYF
TRBV5-1	15	TRBD1	TRBJ2-1	many	TGCGCCAGCAGCTTGACGGGACAGGGTAGCGATGAGCAGTTCTTC	CASSLTGQGSDEQFF
TRBV20-1	15	-	TRBJ2-1	few	TGCAGTGCTAGAGGTCCGCAGGTCGGGTACAATGAGCAGTTCTTC	CSARGPQVGYNEQFF
TRBV5-1	14	TRBD1	TRBJ2-1	many	TGCGCCAGCAGCTTTCAGGGGGATGAGGATGAGCAGTTCTTC	CASSFQGDEDEQFF
TRBV2	17	TRBD1	TRBJ2-2	many	TGTGCCAGCAGTGGTCTTGTTGACAGGGTTGTCTCCGGGGAGCTGTTTTTT	CASSGLVDRVVSGELFF
TRBV6-5	17	TRBD1	TRBJ2-5	many	TGTGCCAGCAGTTACTCGAGGGTGGGACAGGTCCAAGAGACCCAGTACTTC	CASSYSRVGQVQETQYF
TRBV20-1	17	-	TRBJ2-2	-	TGCAGTGCTAGAGCTCCCCCCAGGGGTCAAGGCACCGGGGAGCTGTTTTTT	CSARAPPRGQGTGELFF
TRBV5-5	12	-	TRBJ2-2	many	TGTGCCAGCAGGCGGCGCGTCGGGGAGCTGTTTTTT	CASRRRVGELFF
TRBV20-1	17	TRBD2	TRBJ2-1	medium-sized	TGCAGTGCTAGTTTTCGGCTAGCGGGGGCCAGTCGGGATGAGCAGTTCTTC	CSASFRLAGASRDEQFF
TRBV11-2	15	-	TRBJ1-5	few	TGTGCCAGCAGCTTTACGACAGATAGCAATCAGCCCCAGCATTTT	CASSFTTDSNQPQHF
TRBV9	14	TRBD1	TRBJ1-5	many	TGTGCCAGCAGCTCGGGACAGCTCAATCAGCCCCAGAATTTT	CASSSGQLNQPQNF
TRBV20-1	14	-	TRBJ2-5	many	TGCAGTGCTAGAGAGAGGACCACACAAGAGACCCAGTACTTC	CSARERTTQETQYF
TRBV6-5	14	-	TRBJ1-1	many	TGTGCCAGCAGTTACTCGGGACTGAACACTGAAGCTTTCTTT	CASSYSGLNTEAFF
TRBV18	13	-	TRBJ1-1	many	TGTGCCAGCTCACCCAGGGCGGGCACTGAAGCTTTCTTT	CASSPRAGTEAFF
TRBV5-5	15	-	TRBJ2-2	many	TGTGCCAGCAGCTTGTTCAGGGAGACCACCGGGGAGCTGTTTTTT	CASSLFRETTGELFF
TRBV25-1	12	-	TRBJ2-5	many	TGTGCCAGCAGTTGGGGGGCTGAGACCCAGTACTTC	CASSWGAETQYF
TRBV28	19	-	TRBJ2-7	many	TGTGCCAGCAGGACCACTTACACCAACTCGAAGTCTAAAGTCTACGAGCAGTACTTC	CASRTTYTNSKSKVYEQYF
TRBV5-1	15	TRBD2	TRBJ2-7	many	TGCGCCAGCAGCTTGGGACTAGCGGGAGCCTACGAGCAGTACTTC	CASSLGLAGAYEQYF
TRBV7-8	12	-	TRBJ1-6	many	TGTGCCAGCAGCTTAGTCCTCCAACCCCTCCACTTT	CASSLVLQPLHF
TRBV7-9	13	-	TRBJ1-2	many	TGTGCCAGCAGTCGGCAGGGCATACAGGGCTACACCTTC	CASSRQGIQGYTF
TRBV27	15	TRBD1	TRBJ2-7	many	TGTGCCAGCAGCCTATCCGGGACAGGGGAATACGAGCAGTACTTC	CASSLSGTGEYEQYF
TRBV2	12	-	TRBJ2-7	many	TGTGCCAGCAGTGACGGACCCTACGAGCAGTACTTC	CASSDGPYEQYF
TRBV30	15	TRBD2	TRBJ2-3	many	TGTGCCTGGAGTGTTAGTAGCGGGTCAGCAGATACGCAGTATTTT	CAWSVSSGSADTQYF
TRBV20-1	15	TRBD1	TRBJ1-1	many	TGCAGTGCTAGACCCCGGACAGGGGGCGGAACTGAAGCTTTCTTT	CSARPRTGGGTEAFF
TRBV11-3	18	-	TRBJ1-1	many	TGTGCCAGCAGCTCGGAGCTAGGGGACACCTTCATGAACACTGAAGCTTTCTTT	CASSSELGDTFMNTEAFF
TRBV7-7	15	TRBD1	TRBJ2-3	many	TGTGCCAGCAGCCCTGGGACAGGGAACACAGATACGCAGTATTTT	CASSPGTGNTDTQYF
TRBV5-6	16	TRBD1	TRBJ1-5	many	TGTGCCAGCAGCTTAACACGGGACAGAGGCAATCAGCCCCAGCATTTT	CASSLTRDRGNQPQHF
TRBV7-2	16	-	TRBJ2-2	many	TGTGCCAGCAGCCTAGCCCCGGGTCCGGGGACCGGGGAGCTGTTTTTT	CASSLAPGPGTGELFF
TRBV5-1	19	TRBD2	TRBJ2-3	-	TGCGCCAGCAGCTCGCCGACTAGCGCGGGGGGAGTCAGCACAGATACGCAGTATTTT	CASSSPTSAGGVSTDTQYF
TRBV12-3/TRBV12-4	14	-	TRBJ1-1	large	TGTGCCAGCAGTTTAGGGTCTGGATACACTGAAGCTTTCTTT	CASSLGSGYTEAFF
TRBV20-1	11	TRBD1	TRBJ2-7	medium-sized	TGCAGTACGACAGGGCCCTACGAGCAGTACTTC	CSTTGPYEQYF
TRBV20-1	14	-	TRBJ2-7	many	TGCAGTGCTAGAGAAAGTGGCAGGAATTACGAGCAGTACTTC	CSARESGRNYEQYF
TRBV3-1	13	-	TRBJ2-5	many	TGTGCCAGCAGCCAAGGGGACGGTGGGACCCAGTACTTC	CASSQGDGGTQYF
TRBV29-1	14	-	TRBJ2-2	many	TGCAGCGTTGGCGGGACGTACAACACCGGGGAGCTGTTTTTT	CSVGGTYNTGELFF
TRBV10-3	12	-	TRBJ2-1	many	TGTGCCATCAGTGACGGGGCTGGGGAGCAGTTCTTC	CAISDGAGEQFF
TRBV2	12	TRBD1	TRBJ1-2	many	TGTGCCAGCAGTGGGGACAGTAAGGGCTACACCTTC	CASSGDSKGYTF
TRBV5-1	18	-	TRBJ1-1	many	TGCGCCAGCAGCTTGGGGATCTTCGCCATTCAGGTGAACACTGAAGCTTTCTTT	CASSLGIFAIQVNTEAFF
TRBV12-3/TRBV12-4	13	-	TRBJ2-3	many	TGTGCCAGCAGCCTACTGTTATTGGATACGCAGTATTTT	CASSLLLLDTQYF
TRBV6-6	18	-	TRBJ1-3	many	TGTGCCAGCAGTTCCGGGACCCGACTTTCGATCTCTGGAAACACCATATATTTT	CASSSGTRLSISGNTIYF
TRBV20-1	15	TRBD2	TRBJ2-1	many	TGCAGTGCTAACCTACTAGCGGGGGCGGGGAATGAGCAGTTCTTC	CSANLLAGAGNEQFF
TRBV15	12	-	TRBJ2-5	many	TGTGCCACCAGCAGAGATCGTGAGACCCAGTACTTC	CATSRDRETQYF
TRBV6-5	14	-	TRBJ2-5	few	TGTGCCAGCAGTTACTCGACCAGAGAAGAGACCCAGTACTTC	CASSYSTREETQYF
TRBV5-4	16	-	TRBJ1-5	many	TGTGCCAGCAGCTTCTATGGGGGTAGCAGCAATCAGCCCCAGCATTTT	CASSFYGGSSNQPQHF
TRBV12-3/TRBV12-4	12	-	TRBJ2-7	many	TGTGCCAGCAGTCCCGAAACAGGAAAACAGTACTTC	CASSPETGKQYF
TRBV5-5	13	TRBD1	TRBJ1-5	-	TGTGCCAGCAGCCAGGACAGGGATCAGCCCCAGAATTTT	CASSQDRDQPQNF
TRBV7-8	14	-	TRBJ1-5	many	TGTGCCAGCAGCTTGCAGTATAGCAATCAGCCCCAGCATTTT	CASSLQYSNQPQHF
TRBV7-3	13	-	TRBJ2-5	many	TGTGCCAGCAGCACCCAAAGGGAGGAAACCCAGTACTTC	CASSTQREETQYF